The clone carrying this T cell receptor (beta chain) has at least ten counts. Clones were sequenced by immunoSEQ multiplex PCR, and TCRdb holds only the in-frame ones, with some missing. The table lists 140,000 or so clones, roughly 80% of them singletons, with 15% to 20% in the top ten. This entry comes from a study of blood T cell repertoires in COVID-19. The clonotype originates from a man aged 45-60 years with acute or convalescent COVID-19. The sample comprised peripheral blood.

CDR3 sequence reads: CASSATPGAGELFF. The CDR3 DNA is TGTGCCAGCAGCGCCACTCCAGGGGCCGGGGAGCTGTTTTTT. This chain joins TRBV9 and TRBJ2-2; D is possibly TRBD1 (6 bases). The V and J ends lost 3 bases and 6 bases respectively, with 12 bases between them. Germline-derived CDR1 and CDR2 are SGDLS and YYNGEE. The CDR3 runs 14 residues.